The present T cell receptor (beta chain) was sequenced within a study of blood T cells in healthy people across ages. A J-beta primer mix and a sample-barcoded 5' primer were used in a second PCR of about 7 to 12 cycles. A 12-random-nucleotide template-switch adaptor tagged each cDNA molecule. MiXCR was run by TCRdb on the 5' RACE reads, yielding one entry per CDR3 protein. In the table there are approximately 1.5 million distinct CDR3 sequences, roughly 32% of which are singletons. This clonotype turned up a few times. Germline V gene sequence: CDR1 MNHEY, CDR2 SMNVEV (reference sequence). V was clipped by 4 bases and J by 11 bases, with 23 bases between them. The CDR3 is made up of 15 amino acids. Each donor supplied roughly 9.2 milliliters of peripheral blood.

Input material: blood. The receptor comes from a woman in her twenties or thirties in good health. V and J are TRBV27 and TRBJ1-1; D gene unclear. CDR3 coding DNA: TGTGCCAGCAGTTCGGGCATCGCGGGCGGGCCCGAGGCTTTCTTT. Its translation: CASSSGIAGGPEAFF.